This TCR beta chain was captured by sequencing in a study of blood T cells in healthy people across ages. Trimming removed 1 base at V and 4 bases at J, with 10 bases between. CDR3 length equals 14 residues. CDR1 is LGHNA, CDR2 YSLEER, per germline. Next came a second PCR, run for about 7 to 12 cycles, which used a sample-barcoded 5' primer along with a J-beta primer mix. TCRdb reprocessed the 5' RACE reads via MiXCR and lists one record per CDR3 protein. Of about 1,800,000 distinct CDR3 sequences in the sample, over 25% were seen once. Sequencing used blood. The origin of this receptor is a woman aged 25 to 39 in good health. The J gene is TRBJ2-5, the V gene TRBV4-3, with D possibly matching TRBD1 (6 bases). The CDR3 DNA reads as TGCGCCAGCAGCCAAGGGGGGCTACCAGAGACCCAGTACTTC. Translated: CASSQGGLPETQYF.